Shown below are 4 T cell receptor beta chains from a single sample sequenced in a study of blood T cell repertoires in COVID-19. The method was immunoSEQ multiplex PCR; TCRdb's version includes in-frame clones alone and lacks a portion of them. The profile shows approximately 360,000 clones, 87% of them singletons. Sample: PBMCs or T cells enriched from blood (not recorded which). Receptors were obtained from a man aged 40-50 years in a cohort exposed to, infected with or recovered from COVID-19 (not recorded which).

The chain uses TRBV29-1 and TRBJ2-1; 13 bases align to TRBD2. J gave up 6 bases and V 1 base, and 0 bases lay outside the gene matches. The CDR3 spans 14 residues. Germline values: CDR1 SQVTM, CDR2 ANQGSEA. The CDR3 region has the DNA TGCAGCGTTGAAGGGACTAGCGGGGGCAATGAGCAGTTCTTC. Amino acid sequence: CSVEGTSGGNEQFF.

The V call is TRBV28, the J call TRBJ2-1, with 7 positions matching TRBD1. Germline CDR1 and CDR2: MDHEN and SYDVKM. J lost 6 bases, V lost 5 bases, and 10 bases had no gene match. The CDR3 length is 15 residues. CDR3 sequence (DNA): TGTGCCAGCAGTCCCCGAGACAGGGCGGTCAATGAGCAGTTCTTC. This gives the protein CASSPRDRAVNEQFF.

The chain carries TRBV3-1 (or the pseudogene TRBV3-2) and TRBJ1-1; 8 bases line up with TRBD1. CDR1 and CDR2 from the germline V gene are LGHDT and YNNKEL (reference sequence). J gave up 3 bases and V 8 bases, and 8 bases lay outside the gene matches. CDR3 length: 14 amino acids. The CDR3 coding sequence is TGTGCCAGCGGATACAGGGGGTTGGACACTGAAGCTTTCTTT. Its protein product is CASGYRGLDTEAFF.

CDR3: CASEPGASTDTQYF. In DNA, the CDR3 is TGTGCCAGTGAGCCGGGAGCTAGCACAGATACGCAGTATTTT. The chain uses TRBV6-5 and TRBJ2-3; perhaps TRBD2 as D (6 bases). V dropped 9 bases and J dropped 0 bases, with 13 bases sitting between them. The CDR3 loop spans 14 amino acids. Germline V gene lookup returns CDR1 MNHEY and CDR2 SVGAGI.